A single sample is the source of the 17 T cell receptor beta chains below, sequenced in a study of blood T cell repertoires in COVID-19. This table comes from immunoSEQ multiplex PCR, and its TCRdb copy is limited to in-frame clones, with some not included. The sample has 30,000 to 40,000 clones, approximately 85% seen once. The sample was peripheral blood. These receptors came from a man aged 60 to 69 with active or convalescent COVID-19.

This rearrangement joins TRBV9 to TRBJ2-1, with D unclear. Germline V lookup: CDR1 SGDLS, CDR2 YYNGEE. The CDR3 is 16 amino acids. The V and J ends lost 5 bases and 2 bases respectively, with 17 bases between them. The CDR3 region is CASSPTLERTYNEQFF. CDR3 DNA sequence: TGTGCCAGCAGTCCGACCCTAGAACGCACCTACAATGAGCAGTTCTTC.

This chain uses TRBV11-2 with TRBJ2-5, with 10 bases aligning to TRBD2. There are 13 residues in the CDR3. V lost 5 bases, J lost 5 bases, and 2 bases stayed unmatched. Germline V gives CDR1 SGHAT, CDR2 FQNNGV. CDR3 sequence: CASSLGLAETQYF. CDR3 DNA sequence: TGTGCCAGCAGCCTGGGACTAGCGGAGACCCAGTACTTC.

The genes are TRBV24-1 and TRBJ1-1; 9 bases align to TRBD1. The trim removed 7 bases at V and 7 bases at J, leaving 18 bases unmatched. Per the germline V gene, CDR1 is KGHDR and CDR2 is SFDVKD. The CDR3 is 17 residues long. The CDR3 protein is CATRTLPGQGYCGEAFF. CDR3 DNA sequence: TGTGCCACCAGGACCCTCCCGGGACAGGGTTACTGTGGTGAAGCTTTCTTT.

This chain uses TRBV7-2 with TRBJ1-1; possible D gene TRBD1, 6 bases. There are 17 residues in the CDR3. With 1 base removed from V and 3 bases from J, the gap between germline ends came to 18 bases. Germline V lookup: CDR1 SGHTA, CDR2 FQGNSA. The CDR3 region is CASSLGRGPRLDTEAFF. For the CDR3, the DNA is TGTGCCAGCAGCTTAGGCAGGGGCCCCAGGTTGGACACTGAAGCTTTCTTT.

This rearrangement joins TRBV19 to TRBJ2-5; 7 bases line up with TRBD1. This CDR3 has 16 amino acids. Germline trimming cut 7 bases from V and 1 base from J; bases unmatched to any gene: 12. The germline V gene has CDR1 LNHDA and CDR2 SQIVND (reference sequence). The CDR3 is CASNSGLGQFQETQYF. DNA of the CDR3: TGTGCCAGTAATTCCGGACTGGGACAGTTCCAAGAGACCCAGTACTTC.

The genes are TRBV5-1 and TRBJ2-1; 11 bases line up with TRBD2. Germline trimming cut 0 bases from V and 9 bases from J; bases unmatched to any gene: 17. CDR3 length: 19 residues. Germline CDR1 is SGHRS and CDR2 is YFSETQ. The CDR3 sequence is CASSLAVLAGDLFGGEQFF. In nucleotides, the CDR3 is TGCGCCAGCAGCTTGGCCGTACTAGCGGGGGACCTCTTTGGGGGTGAGCAGTTCTTC.

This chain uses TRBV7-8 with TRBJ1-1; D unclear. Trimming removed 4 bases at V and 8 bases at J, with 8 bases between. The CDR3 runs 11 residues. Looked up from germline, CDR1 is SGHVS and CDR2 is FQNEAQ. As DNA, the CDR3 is TGTGCCAGCAGCTCCCAGCGAGAAGCTTTCTTT. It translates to CASSSQREAFF.

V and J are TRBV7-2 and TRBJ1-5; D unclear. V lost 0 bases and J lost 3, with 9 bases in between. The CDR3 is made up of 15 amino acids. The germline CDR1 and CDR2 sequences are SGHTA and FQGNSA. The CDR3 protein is CASSLAAGINQPQHF. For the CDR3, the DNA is TGTGCCAGCAGCTTAGCGGCGGGGATCAATCAGCCCCAGCATTTT.

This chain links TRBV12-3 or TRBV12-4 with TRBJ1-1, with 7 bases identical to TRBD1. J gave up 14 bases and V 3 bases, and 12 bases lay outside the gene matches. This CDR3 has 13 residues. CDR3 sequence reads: CASSLTGFPTAFF. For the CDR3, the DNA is TGTGCCAGCAGTTTGACAGGGTTTCCCACGGCGTTCTTT.

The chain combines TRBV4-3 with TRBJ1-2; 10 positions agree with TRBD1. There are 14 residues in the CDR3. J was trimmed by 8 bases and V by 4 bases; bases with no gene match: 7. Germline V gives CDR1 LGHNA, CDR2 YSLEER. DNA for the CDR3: TGCGCCAGCAGCCGGGGACAGGGGATGGGAGGCTACACCTTC. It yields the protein CASSRGQGMGGYTF.

The CDR3 loop reads CASSLIGTEETQYF. Written as DNA, the CDR3 is TGCGCCAGCAGCTTGATCGGGACTGAAGAGACCCAGTACTTC. The rearrangement uses TRBV5-1 and TRBJ2-5; TRBD2 might be the D (6 bases). CDR3 length: 14 amino acids. Trimming cost V 1 base and J 3 bases, with 10 bases left between them. Germline V gene lookup returns CDR1 SGHRS and CDR2 YFSETQ.

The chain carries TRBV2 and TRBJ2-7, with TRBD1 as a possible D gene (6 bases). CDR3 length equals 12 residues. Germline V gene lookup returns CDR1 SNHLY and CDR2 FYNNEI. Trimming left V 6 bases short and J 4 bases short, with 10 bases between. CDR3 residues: CASSLQGYEQYV. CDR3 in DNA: TGTGCCAGCAGCTTACAGGGTTACGAGCAGTACGTC.

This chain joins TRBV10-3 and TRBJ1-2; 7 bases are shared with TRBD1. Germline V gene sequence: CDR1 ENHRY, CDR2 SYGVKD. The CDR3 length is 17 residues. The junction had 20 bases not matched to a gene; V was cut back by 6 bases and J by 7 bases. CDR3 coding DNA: TGTGCCATCAGCTCGTTCCTACAGGGGAAAAAGTTCTCTGGCTACACCTTC. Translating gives CAISSFLQGKKFSGYTF.

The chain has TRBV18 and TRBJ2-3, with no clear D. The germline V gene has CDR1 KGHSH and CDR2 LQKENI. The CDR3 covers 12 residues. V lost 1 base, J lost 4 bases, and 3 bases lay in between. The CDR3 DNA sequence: TGTGCCAGCTCACCACAGCCAGATACGCAGTATTTT. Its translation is CASSPQPDTQYF.

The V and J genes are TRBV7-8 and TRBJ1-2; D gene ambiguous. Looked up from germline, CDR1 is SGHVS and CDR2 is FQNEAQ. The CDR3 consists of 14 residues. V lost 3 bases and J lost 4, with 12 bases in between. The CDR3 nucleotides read TGTGCCAGCAGCTTGAGAGACGGGATCTATGGCTACACCTTC. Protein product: CASSLRDGIYGYTF.

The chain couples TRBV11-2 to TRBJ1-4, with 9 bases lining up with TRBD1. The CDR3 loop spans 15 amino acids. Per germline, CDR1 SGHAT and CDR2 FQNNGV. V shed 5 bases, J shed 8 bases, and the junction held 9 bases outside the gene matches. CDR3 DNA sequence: TGTGCCAGCAGCCTCACAGGGGGCAGATGGGAAAAACTGTTTTTT. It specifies CASSLTGGRWEKLFF.

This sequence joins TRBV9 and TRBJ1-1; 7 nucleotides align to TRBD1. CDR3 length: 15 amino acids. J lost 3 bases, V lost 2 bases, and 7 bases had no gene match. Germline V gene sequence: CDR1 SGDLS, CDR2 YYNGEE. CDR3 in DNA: TGTGCCAGCAGCGTGACAGGGTCGTCGGACACTGAAGCTTTCTTT. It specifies CASSVTGSSDTEAFF.